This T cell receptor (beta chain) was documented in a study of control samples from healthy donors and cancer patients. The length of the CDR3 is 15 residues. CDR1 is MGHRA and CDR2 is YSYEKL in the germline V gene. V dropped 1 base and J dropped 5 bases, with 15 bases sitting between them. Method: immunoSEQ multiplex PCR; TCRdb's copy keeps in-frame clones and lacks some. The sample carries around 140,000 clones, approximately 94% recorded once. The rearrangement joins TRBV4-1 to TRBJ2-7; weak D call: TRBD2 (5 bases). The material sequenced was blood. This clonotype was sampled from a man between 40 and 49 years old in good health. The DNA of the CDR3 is TGCGCCAGCAGCCAAGCAAGAGGGCTAAACGACGAGCAGTACTTC. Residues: CASSQARGLNDEQYF.